The T cell receptor beta chain described here comes from a study of T cells after yellow fever vaccination (dated by TCRdb to between 2018 and 2021). The study in broad terms: The SMART-Seq v4 Ultra Low Input RNA kit was used to prepare libraries from fractions with low cell numbers. Bulk TCR alpha and beta repertoires were sequenced longitudinally to track T-cell clones before and after primary and booster YFV17D yellow fever vaccination. Two healthy male donors, one aged 18 to 30 and one aged 30 to 39 years, were included in the cohort. Bulk PBMC replicates and cell subsets were isolated from blood drawn at multiple timepoints before and after both primary and secondary immunization.

The investigation overall reported the following: Computational filtering was needed because FACS-sorted repertoires could contain abundant contaminating clonotypes from the bulk population. Most clones expanded after primary vaccination were re-detected after the booster (around 96% of CD4 and around 88% of CD8), suggesting broad memory maintenance. The secondary T-cell response was weaker than the primary response but faster, peaking on day 5 instead of day 15. Because only a couple of donors were included in the study, the extent to which the findings can be generalized is limited. A small share of clonotypes was detected in both CD4 and CD8 compartments, with the overlap likely arising from convergent recombination.

Points on this clonotype: No antigen is known for it. Base-call qualities are not available, and no considerably larger clone is one nucleotide away.

Synthesis of TCR cDNA relied on 5'RACE template switching, a step that introduced a universal primer site along with unique molecular identifiers. Priming for cDNA synthesis came from both the TCR alpha and TCR beta constant segments. Library amplification used two PCR steps, and the second PCR step added sample barcodes and sequencing adapters. Sequencing of libraries was performed on Illumina HiSeq 2500 (2x100 bp) or NovaSeq (2x150 bp). As for how the authors treated the data: MIGEC handled demultiplexing of reads and collapsing into UMI consensus sequences, while MiXCR performed V(D)J alignment. Using edgeR on replicate PBMC samples, clonotypes were called vaccine-responding if FDR was below 0.01 and the log2 fold change was above 5 up to day 15. CD4 or CD8 identity was assigned to each bulk clonotype according to whether the clonotype was present at higher abundance in the sequenced CD4 repertoire or the sequenced CD8 repertoire. TCRdb trimmed public reads at Q25 via fastp, called clones via MiXCR and kept in-frame beta chains. Duplicate CDR3 protein sequences are folded into a single record with the most common DNA and genes. TCRdb, not the original authors, processed these V and J calls. This sample holds roughly 250,000 distinct CDR3 sequences; 10% to 15% were observed only once. The ten largest make up less than 0.55% of the sample.

From the germline V gene, CDR1 is KGHDR and CDR2 is SFDVKD. Trimming at the junction amounts to 6 bases on V and 3 bases on J, and the germline ends lie 21 bases apart. Spanning cysteine to phenylalanine, the CDR3 consists of 17 amino acids. Only the CDR3 part of the read is kept: 51 bases, read in frame from the first base. Sample treatment or condition, as interpreted from the label and publication: live attenuated yellow fever vaccine strain. PBMCs were isolated from peripheral blood using a standard Ficoll-Paque protocol. Dynabeads CD4 and CD8 positive selection kits were used to isolate the CD4 and CD8 T-cell fractions. TriZol was used to extract RNA from bulk PBMCs, CD4 and CD8 fractions, and dextramer-positive and dextramer-negative fractions.

The specimen comprised CD4+ T cells sorted from PBMCs, sampled 45 days after the yellow fever booster vaccination. The TCR sequence derives from a man younger than 40 who received the YFV17D yellow fever vaccine. The chain uses TRBV24-1 and TRBJ2-3; the D gene is perhaps TRBD1, on 6 matching bases. The CDR3 reads CATSSRGNWGRTDTQYF. The DNA sequence reads TGTGCCACCAGTAGCAGGGGAAATTGGGGTCGGACAGATACGCAGTATTTT.